This T cell receptor (beta chain) appears in the sequencing data of a study of PD-L1 blockade in urothelial cancer. Study-level information: Patients arrived having already received 0 to 3 prior chemotherapy regimens. Per blood sample, T cells had a median of roughly 150,000.

This clone was seen once. TCRdb's copy holds only in-frame clones and misses some; the assay was immunoSEQ multiplex PCR. This table has some 87,000 clones, around nine tenths appearing once. Time point specified: pretreatment peripheral blood. The diagnosis in patients was locally advanced or metastatic urothelial carcinoma. Individual patients had between 1 and 8 samples, taken pretreatment and on-treatment. Looked up from germline, CDR1 is MNHNS and CDR2 is SASEGT. There are 16 residues in the CDR3. After removal of 0 bases from V and 0 bases from J, the junction contained 5 bases not matched to a gene.

This specimen consisted of PBMCs, obtained around atezolizumab (anti-PD-L1) treatment. The sequence derives from a man between 60 and 70 years old with urothelial cancer. The chain couples TRBV6-1 to TRBJ2-7, with 7 bases identical to TRBD1. Written as DNA, the CDR3 is TGTGCCAGCAGTGAAGCGAGATGGGACAGCTCCTACGAGCAGTACTTC. Its protein product is CASSEARWDSSYEQYF.